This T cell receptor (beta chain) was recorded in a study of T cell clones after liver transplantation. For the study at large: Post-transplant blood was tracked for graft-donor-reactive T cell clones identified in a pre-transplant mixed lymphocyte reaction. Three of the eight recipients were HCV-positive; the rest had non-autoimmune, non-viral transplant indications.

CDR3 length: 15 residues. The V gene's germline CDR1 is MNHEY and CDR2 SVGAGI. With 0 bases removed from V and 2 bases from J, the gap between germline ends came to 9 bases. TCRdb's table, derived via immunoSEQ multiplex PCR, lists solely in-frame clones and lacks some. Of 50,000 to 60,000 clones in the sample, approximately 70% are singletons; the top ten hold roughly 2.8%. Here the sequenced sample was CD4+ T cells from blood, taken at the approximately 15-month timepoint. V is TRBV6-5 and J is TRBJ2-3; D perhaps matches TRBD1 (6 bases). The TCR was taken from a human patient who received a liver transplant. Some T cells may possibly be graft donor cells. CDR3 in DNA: TGTGCCAGCAGTTACTCGGGACATTACACAGATACGCAGTATTTT. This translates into CASSYSGHYTDTQYF.